This TCR beta chain is from a study of technical replicates of blood from a handful of donors. The table came from immunoSEQ multiplex PCR; TCRdb's copy has only in-frame clones and leaves some out. Of some 71,000 clones listed, around 97% were seen once; the top ten hold 0.18%. This CDR3 is built from 13 residues. V lost 5 bases to trimming and J lost 4 bases; unmatched junction nucleotides: 5. From germline, CDR1 is MNHEY and CDR2 SMNVEV (reference sequence). The rearrangement links TRBV27 to TRBJ2-7, with 7 bases fitting TRBD2. This clonotype was sampled from a human donor in good health. Sequencing was carried out using T cells isolated from PBMCs. The CDR3 region is CASSRGSEYEQYF. CDR3 nucleotide sequence: TGTGCCAGCAGTCGCGGGAGTGAGTACGAGCAGTACTTC.